The entry below describes one TCR beta chain. This clonotype has a count of ten or more. Its antigen has not been determined. No base-level quality is on record; no much larger clone is a single base apart. Sequencing was carried out with an Illumina NovaSeq 6000. Using 5'RACE with constant-segment primers, TCRalpha and TCRbeta cDNA libraries were constructed, with sample barcodes and unique molecular identifiers added in the process. RNA was extracted from every sample with Trizol reagent. The libraries were amplified in two PCR steps, and the second step added a second sample barcode and Illumina TruSeq adapters. Sequencing of libraries was performed on an Illumina NovaSeq with 2 x 150 bp paired-end reads. As for the original processing: Demultiplexing of reads and collapsing into UMI-guided consensus sequences were performed with migec v1.2.7. Using mixcr v2.1.11, UMI consensuses were aligned to TRA and TRB V and J templates and then assembled into clonotypes. Clonotypes were classified as expanded or contracted when called significant by both edgeR and NoisET, with noise models trained on biological replicates. edgeR calls used a false discovery rate-adjusted p below 0.01 and a log2 fold-change threshold of 1. As an exploratory analysis of dynamics, max-normalized trajectories of the 1000 most abundant clonotypes were examined with PCA combined with hierarchical clustering. Separately sequenced CD4+ and CD8+ repertoires were used to assign a CD4 or CD8 phenotype to each responding clone. TCRdb reprocessing: public reads trimmed at Q25 with fastp, clones called with MiXCR, in-frame beta chains kept. Every entry covers one CDR3 protein and lists the most common genes and DNA from its rows. The V and J calls come from TCRdb's annotation, not from the publication. This sample comprises around 45,000 distinct CDR3 sequences, 8% to 10% of them detected only once. The ten biggest clones cover 10% to 15% of the sample.

PBMCs were isolated by Ficoll-Paque density gradient centrifugation. The data originate from a study of T-cell memory formation after mild COVID-19 (dated by TCRdb to about 2021). Describing the broader study: Most TCR sequence clusters were specific to one of the two donors. The cohort comprised two young, previously healthy adult volunteers, one female and one male. Longitudinal TCRalpha and TCRbeta repertoire sequencing tracked T-cell clones expanding and contracting after mild COVID-19 in a couple of donors.

What the study reported, not specific to this receptor: Only two mild cases were covered in the study, and larger cohorts including severe cases with pre-infection samples were considered necessary. Contracting CD4+ clones were located mainly in the CM and EM memory subsets, whereas CD8+ clones were found to be enriched in EMRA. SARS-CoV-2 specificity of the second-wave clones peaking on day 37 was not confirmed. Some responding clones were detected in pre-infection memory, suggesting pre-existing cross-reactive memory T cells joined the SARS-CoV-2 response. Clones contracting from day 15 to 85 had balanced CD4/CD8 phenotypes, while a second wave expanding from day 15 to 37 was biased towards CD4+.

CDR1 SGHTA and CDR2 FQGNSA are derived from the germline V gene. The germline ends are 9 bases apart after V is trimmed by 1 base and J by 4 bases. From its cysteine to its phenylalanine, the CDR3 spans 14 amino acids. The read is trimmed to its CDR3 DNA, 42 bases read in frame from base 1. Sequenced sample: PBMCs or a T cell subset sorted from them (not recorded which). The receptor comes from an adult woman who had mild COVID-19 (a few samples of this study predate the infection). The sample titles of this study are shuffled in the database, so cell type and time point are left out; the donor was told from shared clones. The chain joins TRBV7-2 to TRBJ2-3; too little of a D gene remains to name it. In nucleotides, the sequence is TGTGCCAGCAGCTTAGGGCCCGCCTCAGATACGCAGTATTTT. Translation gives CASSLGPASDTQYF.